This T cell receptor (beta chain) was recorded in a study of T-cell memory formation after mild COVID-19. Background on the study: Among the donors, TCR clusters were largely specific to each donor. The study's findings and limits: Later expanders leaned CD4+, whereas clones that contracted between day 15 and 85 were balanced CD4/CD8.

Turning to this clonotype: Its antigen is undetermined.

Researchers used 5'RACE with constant-segment primers to make TCR alpha and TCR beta cDNA libraries that carry sample barcodes and UMIs. Via MiXCR, TCRdb re-called the 5' RACE reads, giving one row per CDR3 protein. The sample holds some 300,000 distinct CDR3 sequences, 20% to 25% seen once. This CDR3 has 10 amino acids. Germline V gene data show CDR1 as SEHNR and CDR2 as FQNEAQ (reference sequence). The V gene lost 11 bases and the J gene lost 9 bases, with 11 bases spanning the gap. The chain joins TRBV7-9 to TRBJ1-5; D ambiguous. The sequence was obtained from a man aged 18 to 30 who had mild COVID-19 (a few samples of this study predate the infection). Cell type and time point are not known. The sequenced material came from PBMCs or a T cell subset sorted from them (not recorded which). CDR3 loop: CAELFRPQHF. CDR3 nucleotide sequence: TGTGCCGAACTGTTCAGGCCCCAGCATTTT.